The clone carrying this T cell receptor beta chain showed up just a few times. In the CD4+ fraction, cells were divided into CD45RA+ naive and CD45RA-negative memory subsets. The data originate from a study of shared clonotypes between healthy human individuals. Profiling relied on immunoSEQ multiplex PCR, and the TCRdb table lists in-frame clones only, not all of them. Here the sample spans about 1.1 million clones, around three quarters being singletons. The CDR3 sequence is 12 residues long. Germline CDR1 reads SGHDN; CDR2 reads FVKESK. Trimming pared 2 bases from V and 7 bases from J, leaving 7 bases between.

Sequencing used memory CD4+ T cells from PBMCs. The subset is: CD45RA-negative fraction. The V and J genes are TRBV14 and TRBJ2-3; D gene unclear. The receptor's source is a man aged 18 to 30 in good health. Some clones in this sample may be carry-over from other donors' samples. The CDR3 is CASSQSIHTQYF. For the CDR3, the DNA is TGTGCCAGCAGCCAATCCATTCATACGCAGTATTTT.